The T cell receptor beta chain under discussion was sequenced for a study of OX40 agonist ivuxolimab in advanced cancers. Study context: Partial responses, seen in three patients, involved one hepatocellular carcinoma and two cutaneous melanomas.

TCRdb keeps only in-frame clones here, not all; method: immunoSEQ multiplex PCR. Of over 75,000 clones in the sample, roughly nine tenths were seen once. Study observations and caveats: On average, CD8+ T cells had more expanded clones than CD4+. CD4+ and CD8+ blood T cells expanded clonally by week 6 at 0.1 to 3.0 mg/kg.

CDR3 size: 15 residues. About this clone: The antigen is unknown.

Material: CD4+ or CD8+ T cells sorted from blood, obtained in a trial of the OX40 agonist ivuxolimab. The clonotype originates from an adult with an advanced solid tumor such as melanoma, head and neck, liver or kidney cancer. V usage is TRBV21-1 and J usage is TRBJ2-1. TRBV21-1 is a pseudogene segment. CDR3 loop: CASSRGGGGYNEQFF. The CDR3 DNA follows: TGTGCCAGCAGCAGGGGCGGAGGGGGATACAATGAGCAGTTCTTC.